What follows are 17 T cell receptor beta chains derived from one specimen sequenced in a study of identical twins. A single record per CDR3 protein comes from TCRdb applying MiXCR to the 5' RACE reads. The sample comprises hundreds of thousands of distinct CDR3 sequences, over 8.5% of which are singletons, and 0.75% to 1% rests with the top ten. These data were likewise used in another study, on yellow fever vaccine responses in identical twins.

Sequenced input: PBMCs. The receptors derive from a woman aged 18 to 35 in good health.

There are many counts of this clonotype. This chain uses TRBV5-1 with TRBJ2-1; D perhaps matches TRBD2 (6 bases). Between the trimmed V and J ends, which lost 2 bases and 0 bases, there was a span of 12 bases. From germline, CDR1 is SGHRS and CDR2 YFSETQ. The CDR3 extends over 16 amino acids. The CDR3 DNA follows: TGCGCCAGCAGCTTACTCCAGCGGGCCTCCTACAATGAGCAGTTCTTC. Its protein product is CASSLLQRASYNEQFF.

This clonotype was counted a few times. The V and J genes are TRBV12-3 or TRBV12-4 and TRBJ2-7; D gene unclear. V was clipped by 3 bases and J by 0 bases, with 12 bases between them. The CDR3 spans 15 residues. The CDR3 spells CASSLWPQSSYEQYF. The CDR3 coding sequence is TGTGCCAGCAGTTTGTGGCCCCAGAGCTCCTACGAGCAGTACTTC.

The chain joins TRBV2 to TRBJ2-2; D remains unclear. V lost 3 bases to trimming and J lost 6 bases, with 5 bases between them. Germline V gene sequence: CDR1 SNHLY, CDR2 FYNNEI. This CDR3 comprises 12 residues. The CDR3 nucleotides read TGTGCCAGCAGTGACCCCCCCGGGGAGCTGTTTTTT. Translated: CASSDPPGELFF.

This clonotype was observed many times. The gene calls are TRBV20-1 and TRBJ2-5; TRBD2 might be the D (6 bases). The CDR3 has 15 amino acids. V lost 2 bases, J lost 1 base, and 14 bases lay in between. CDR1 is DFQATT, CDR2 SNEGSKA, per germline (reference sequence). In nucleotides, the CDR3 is TGCAGTGCTAGATCTCCCGGGGGTGCCCAAGAGACCCAGTACTTC. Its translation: CSARSPGGAQETQYF.

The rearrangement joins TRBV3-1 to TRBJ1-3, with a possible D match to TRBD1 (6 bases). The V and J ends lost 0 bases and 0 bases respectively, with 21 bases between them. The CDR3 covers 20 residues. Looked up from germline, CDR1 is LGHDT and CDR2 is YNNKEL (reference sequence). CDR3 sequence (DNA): TGTGCCAGCAGCCAAGAACTCGAACAGGGAATTATCATCTCTGGAAACACCATATATTTT. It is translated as CASSQELEQGIIISGNTIYF.

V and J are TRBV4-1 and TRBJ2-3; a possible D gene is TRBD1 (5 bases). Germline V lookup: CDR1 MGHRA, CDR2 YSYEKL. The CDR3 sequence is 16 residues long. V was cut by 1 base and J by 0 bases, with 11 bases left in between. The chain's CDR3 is CASSQVQVPSTDTQYF. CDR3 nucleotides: TGCGCCAGCAGCCAAGTACAGGTCCCTAGCACAGATACGCAGTATTTT.

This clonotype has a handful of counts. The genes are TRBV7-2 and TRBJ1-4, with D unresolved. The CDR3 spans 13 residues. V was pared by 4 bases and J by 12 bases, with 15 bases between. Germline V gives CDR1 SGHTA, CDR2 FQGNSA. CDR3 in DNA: TGTGCCAGCAGCTCAGGAGGACGCGGGGAACTGTTTTTT. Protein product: CASSSGGRGELFF.

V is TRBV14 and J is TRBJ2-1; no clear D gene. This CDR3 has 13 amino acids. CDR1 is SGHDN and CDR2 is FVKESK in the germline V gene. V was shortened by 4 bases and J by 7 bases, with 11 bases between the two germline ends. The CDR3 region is CASSLIWDNEQFF. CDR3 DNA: TGTGCCAGCAGCCTTATCTGGGATAATGAGCAGTTCTTC.

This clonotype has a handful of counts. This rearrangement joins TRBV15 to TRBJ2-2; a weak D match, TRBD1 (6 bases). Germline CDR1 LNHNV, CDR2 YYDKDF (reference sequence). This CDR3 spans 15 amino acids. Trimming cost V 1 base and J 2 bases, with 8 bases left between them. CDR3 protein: CATSRGRGNTGELFF. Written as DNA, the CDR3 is TGTGCCACCAGCAGAGGCAGGGGCAACACCGGGGAGCTGTTTTTT.

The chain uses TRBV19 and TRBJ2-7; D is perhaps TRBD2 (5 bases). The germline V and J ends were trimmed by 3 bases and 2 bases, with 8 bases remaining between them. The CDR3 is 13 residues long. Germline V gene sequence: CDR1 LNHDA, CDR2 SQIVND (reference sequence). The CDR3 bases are TGTGCCAGTAGTATTCGAGGGCCCTACGAGCAGTACTTC. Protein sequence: CASSIRGPYEQYF.

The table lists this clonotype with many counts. The CDR3 reads CSARGVLSREGWQPQHF. DNA for the CDR3: TGCAGTGCTAGAGGTGTTCTTTCGCGGGAGGGTTGGCAGCCCCAGCATTTT. The chain uses TRBV20-1 and TRBJ1-5; D uncertain. Trimming removed 1 base from V and 7 bases from J, with 23 bases in between. The CDR3 extends over 17 amino acids. Germline V lookup: CDR1 DFQATT, CDR2 SNEGSKA (reference sequence).

DNA for the CDR3: TGTGCCATCAGTGACACGGGGTCCTACGAGCAGTACTTC. Its protein product is CAISDTGSYEQYF. The J gene is TRBJ2-7, the V gene TRBV10-3; the D gene is possibly TRBD2 (5 bases). Deletions cut 3 bases from V and 1 base from J, with 7 bases between. From germline, CDR1 is ENHRY and CDR2 SYGVKD. There are 13 residues in the CDR3.

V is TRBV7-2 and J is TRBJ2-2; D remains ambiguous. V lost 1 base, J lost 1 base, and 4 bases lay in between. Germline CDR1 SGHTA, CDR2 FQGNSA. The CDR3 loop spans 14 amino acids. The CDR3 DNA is TGTGCCAGCAGCTTAGATGTGAACACCGGGGAGCTGTTTTTT. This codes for CASSLDVNTGELFF.

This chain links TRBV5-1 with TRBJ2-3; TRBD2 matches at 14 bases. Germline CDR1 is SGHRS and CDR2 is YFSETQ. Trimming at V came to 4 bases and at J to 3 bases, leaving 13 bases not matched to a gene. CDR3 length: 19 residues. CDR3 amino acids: CASSHTGTSGRVATDTQYF. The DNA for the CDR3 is TGCGCCAGCAGCCATACCGGGACTAGCGGGAGAGTGGCGACAGATACGCAGTATTTT.

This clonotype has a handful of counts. The CDR3 DNA reads as TGTGCCAGCAGCTGGGGGAGACGGGGGGAGCAGTTCTTC. It is translated as CASSWGRRGEQFF. The rearrangement uses TRBV11-1 and TRBJ2-1; possibly TRBD2 for D (6 bases). Looked up from germline, CDR1 is SGHAT and CDR2 is FQDESV (reference sequence). V dropped 4 bases and J dropped 10 bases, with 14 bases sitting between them. CDR3 length: 13 residues. The full variable domain, rest sourced from reference TRBV11-1 and TRBJ2-1, is EAEVAQSPRYKITEKSQAVAFWCDPISGHATLYWYRQILGQGPELLVQFQDESVVDDSQLPKDRFSAERLKGVDSTLKIQPAELGDSAMYLCASSWGRRGEQFFGPGTRLTVL.

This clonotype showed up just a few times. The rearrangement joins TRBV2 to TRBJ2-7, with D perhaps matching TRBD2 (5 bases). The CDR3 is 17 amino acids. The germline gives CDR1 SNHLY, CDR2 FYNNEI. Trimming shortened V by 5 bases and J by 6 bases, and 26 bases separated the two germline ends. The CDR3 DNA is TGTGCCAGCAGTATAAGCTCCTTCGGAACTAGGATCTCCGAGCAGTACTTC. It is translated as CASSISSFGTRISEQYF.

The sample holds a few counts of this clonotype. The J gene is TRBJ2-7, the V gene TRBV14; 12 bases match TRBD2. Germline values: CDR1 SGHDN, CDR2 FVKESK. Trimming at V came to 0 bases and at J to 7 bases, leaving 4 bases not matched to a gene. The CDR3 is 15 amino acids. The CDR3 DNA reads TGTGCCAGCAGCCAAGATCGACTAGCGGGAGATGAGCAGTACTTC. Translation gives CASSQDRLAGDEQYF.